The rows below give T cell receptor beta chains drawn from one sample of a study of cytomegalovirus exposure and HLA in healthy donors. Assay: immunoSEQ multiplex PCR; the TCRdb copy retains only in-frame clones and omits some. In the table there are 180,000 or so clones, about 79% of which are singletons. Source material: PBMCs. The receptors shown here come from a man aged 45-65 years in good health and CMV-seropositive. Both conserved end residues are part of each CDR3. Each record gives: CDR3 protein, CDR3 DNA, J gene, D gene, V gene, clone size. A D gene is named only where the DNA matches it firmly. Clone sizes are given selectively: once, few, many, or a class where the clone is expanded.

cdr3_aa: CASTRRAGENNEQFF
cdr3_nt: TGCGCCAGCACCCGGCGGGCGGGGGAGAACAATGAGCAGTTCTTC
j_call: TRBJ2-1
d_call: TRBD2
v_call: TRBV5-1
clone_size: once

cdr3_aa: CASTVDRSSGYTF
cdr3_nt: TGTGCCAGCACCGTGGACAGGAGTAGTGGCTACACCTTC
j_call: TRBJ1-2
d_call: TRBD1
v_call: TRBV6-5
clone_size: once

cdr3_aa: CASIGTNRGNEKLFF
cdr3_nt: TGTGCCAGTATTGGCACGAATCGGGGTAATGAAAAACTGTTTTTT
j_call: TRBJ1-4
d_call: -
v_call: TRBV19
clone_size: few

cdr3_aa: CASDGRDRGITDTQYF
cdr3_nt: TGCGCCAGCGATGGTCGGGACAGGGGGATCACAGATACGCAGTATTTT
j_call: TRBJ2-3
d_call: TRBD1
v_call: TRBV5-1
clone_size: -

cdr3_aa: CASSLPGGRGHGYTF
cdr3_nt: TGTGCCAGCAGCTTACCGGGGGGCAGGGGGCATGGCTACACCTTC
j_call: TRBJ1-2
d_call: TRBD1
v_call: TRBV7-2
clone_size: -

cdr3_aa: CASSSDDRTWETQYF
cdr3_nt: TGCGCCAGCAGCTCCGACGACAGGACATGGGAGACCCAGTACTTC
j_call: TRBJ2-5
d_call: -
v_call: TRBV5-1
clone_size: -

cdr3_aa: CASEGYNEQFF
cdr3_nt: TGCGCCAGCGAGGGTTACAATGAGCAGTTCTTC
j_call: TRBJ2-1
d_call: -
v_call: TRBV5-1
clone_size: -

cdr3_aa: CASRPPGGGAVGGELFF
cdr3_nt: TGTGCCAGCAGACCACCGGGCGGGGGGGCCGTGGGCGGGGAGCTGTTTTTT
j_call: TRBJ2-2
d_call: TRBD2
v_call: TRBV7-3
clone_size: -

cdr3_aa: CASSQGLLGVNIQYF
cdr3_nt: TGCGCCAGCAGCCAGGGACTCCTCGGGGTTAACATTCAGTACTTC
j_call: TRBJ2-4
d_call: -
v_call: TRBV4-1
clone_size: few

cdr3_aa: CASRQRDQETQYF
cdr3_nt: TGTGCCAGCAGGCAGCGGGACCAAGAGACCCAGTACTTC
j_call: TRBJ2-5
d_call: -
v_call: TRBV6-1
clone_size: -

cdr3_aa: CASSSDSGWKPQHF
cdr3_nt: TGTGCCAGCAGCTCCGACAGTGGGTGGAAGCCCCAGCATTTT
j_call: TRBJ1-5
d_call: -
v_call: TRBV7-2
clone_size: few

cdr3_aa: CASSQLAGVGNEQFF
cdr3_nt: TGTGCCAGCAGCCAACTAGCGGGGGTTGGAAATGAGCAGTTCTTC
j_call: TRBJ2-1
d_call: TRBD2
v_call: TRBV7-8
clone_size: -

cdr3_aa: CASSLQGGAYSNQPQHF
cdr3_nt: TGTGCCAGCAGCCTACAGGGTGGGGCCTACAGCAATCAGCCCCAGCATTTT
j_call: TRBJ1-5
d_call: -
v_call: TRBV7-8
clone_size: -

cdr3_aa: CASRQGTEKLFF
cdr3_nt: TGTGCCAGCAGACAGGGGACTGAAAAACTGTTTTTT
j_call: TRBJ1-4
d_call: TRBD1
v_call: TRBV6-6
clone_size: few

cdr3_aa: CASSEDSPTDTQYF
cdr3_nt: TGTGCCAGCAGTGAGGACAGCCCCACAGATACGCAGTATTTT
j_call: TRBJ2-3
d_call: -
v_call: TRBV6-6
clone_size: -

cdr3_aa: CAWTKRTSGGAETQYF
cdr3_nt: TGTGCCTGGACGAAAAGGACTAGCGGGGGGGCAGAGACCCAGTACTTC
j_call: TRBJ2-5
d_call: TRBD2
v_call: TRBV30
clone_size: -

cdr3_aa: CASSPSPGQRPTEAFF
cdr3_nt: TGTGCCAGCAGCCCATCCCCCGGGCAGCGGCCCACTGAAGCTTTCTTT
j_call: TRBJ1-1
d_call: -
v_call: TRBV7-9
clone_size: -

cdr3_aa: CASSVRSDSNSPLHF
cdr3_nt: TGTGCCAGCAGCGTTCGGTCGGACTCCAATTCACCCCTCCACTTT
j_call: TRBJ1-6
d_call: -
v_call: TRBV9
clone_size: once

cdr3_aa: CASLGRPPYSSGGTDTQYF
cdr3_nt: TGCGCCAGCCTAGGGCGGCCCCCTTATTCTAGCGGGGGCACAGATACGCAGTATTTT
j_call: TRBJ2-3
d_call: TRBD2
v_call: TRBV4-1
clone_size: -

cdr3_aa: CASSLAGGNNQPQHF
cdr3_nt: TGTGCCAGCAGCTTGGCGGGGGGTAACAATCAGCCCCAGCATTTT
j_call: TRBJ1-5
d_call: -
v_call: TRBV5-6
clone_size: -

cdr3_aa: CASSLYRVANTGELFF
cdr3_nt: TGTGCCAGCAGCTTATACAGGGTCGCGAACACCGGGGAGCTGTTTTTT
j_call: TRBJ2-2
d_call: -
v_call: TRBV11-2
clone_size: -

cdr3_aa: CASGRGGAGQLTGELFF
cdr3_nt: TGTGCTAGTGGGAGGGGGGGCGCGGGACAACTCACCGGGGAGCTGTTTTTT
j_call: TRBJ2-2
d_call: -
v_call: TRBV12-5
clone_size: -

cdr3_aa: CASTPHDRANYGYTF
cdr3_nt: TGTGCCAGTACCCCACACGACAGGGCTAACTATGGCTACACCTTC
j_call: TRBJ1-2
d_call: TRBD1
v_call: TRBV19
clone_size: -

cdr3_aa: CASGPRDRERDYGYTF
cdr3_nt: TGCGCCAGCGGCCCGCGGGACAGGGAAAGGGACTATGGCTACACCTTC
j_call: TRBJ1-2
d_call: TRBD1
v_call: TRBV4-1
clone_size: -

cdr3_aa: CASSARTGFNSPLHF
cdr3_nt: TGTGCCAGCAGCGCTAGGACGGGATTCAATTCACCCCTCCACTTT
j_call: TRBJ1-6
d_call: -
v_call: TRBV9
clone_size: once

cdr3_aa: CASSSGSYRRGGTAQYF
cdr3_nt: TGTGCCAGCAGTTCCGGGTCGTACAGGAGGGGGGGGACGGCCCAGTACTTC
j_call: TRBJ2-5
d_call: -
v_call: TRBV28
clone_size: -